The 13 T cell receptor beta chains presented below share a single source sample, sequenced in a study of T cell repertoires in cytomegalovirus infection. One entry per CDR3 protein results from TCRdb running MiXCR on the reads. The table records some 560,000 distinct CDR3 sequences, 40% of them present only once. Their cognate antigens are unknown. Source: cultured PBMCs, taken from culture after CMV antigen stimulation. These receptors came from a human donor in good health (CMV status not recorded). Some clones in this sample may be carry-over from other donors' samples.

This clonotype showed up just a few times. The V gene is TRBV11-2, the J gene TRBJ2-1; the match to TRBD2 covers 9 bases. Germline loops: CDR1 SGHAT, CDR2 FQNNGV. The V segment lost 6 bases and the J segment 6 bases; nucleotides outside the gene matches: 6. CDR3 length: 14 amino acids. CDR3 sequence (DNA): TGTGCCAGCAGTAGGCTAGCGGGATTCAATGAGCAGTTCTTC. It encodes CASSRLAGFNEQFF.

This chain's CDR3 is CASSLGRRLNQPQHF. CDR3 DNA: TGTGCCAGCAGTTTAGGCAGGCGTCTCAATCAGCCCCAGCATTTT. This sequence joins TRBV12-3 or TRBV12-4 and TRBJ1-5, with no clear D. V dropped 1 base and J dropped 3 bases, with 10 bases sitting between them. This CDR3 spans 15 amino acids.

This clonotype came up a few times. This chain connects TRBV5-6 to TRBJ1-2; D is ambiguous. CDR3 length: 15 residues. V was cut by 0 bases and J by 0 bases, with 9 bases left in between. Germline CDR1 SGHDT, CDR2 YYEEEE. Written as DNA, the CDR3 is TGTGCCAGCAGCTTGGGAGACGCGGCTAACTATGGCTACACCTTC. This gives the protein CASSLGDAANYGYTF.

In its sample, this clonotype was seen a few times. The gene calls are TRBV7-2 and TRBJ1-1, with 7 nucleotides matching TRBD1. CDR3 length: 14 amino acids. Trimming removed 3 bases from V and 4 bases from J; junction bases left unmatched: 5. Germline CDR1 reads SGHTA; CDR2 reads FQGNSA. The CDR3 region is CASSFRGRGTEAFF. The CDR3 DNA follows: TGTGCCAGCAGCTTCAGGGGGAGAGGCACTGAAGCTTTCTTT. Full variable domain (rest looked up from reference TRBV7-2 and TRBJ1-1): GAGVSQSPSNKVTEKGKDVELRCDPISGHTALYWYRQSLGQGLEFLIYFQGNSAPDKSGLPSDRFSAERTGGSVSTLTIQRTQQEDSAVYLCASSFRGRGTEAFFGQGTRLTVV.

There are a few counts of this clonotype. The chain combines TRBV7-2 with TRBJ2-1, with 9 bases lining up with TRBD2. Germline values: CDR1 SGHTA, CDR2 FQGNSA. The J segment lost 11 bases and the V segment lost 1 base, leaving 9 bases of the junction unmatched. The CDR3 consists of 15 residues. CDR3 DNA: TGTGCCAGCAGCTTAGATCGGGCGGGAGGGGTAAAGCAGTTCTTC. Translated, it gives CASSLDRAGGVKQFF.

The chain links TRBV7-2 to TRBJ2-3; 8 nucleotides agree with TRBD2. The CDR3 runs 15 residues. Germline V gene data show CDR1 as SGHTA and CDR2 as FQGNSA. V lost 6 bases, J lost 0 bases, and 5 bases stayed unmatched. CDR3 loop: CASRRLARSTDTQYF. For the CDR3, the DNA is TGTGCCAGCAGACGACTAGCGCGTAGCACAGATACGCAGTATTTT. Full variable domain (remainder filled in from reference TRBV7-2 and TRBJ2-3): GAGVSQSPSNKVTEKGKDVELRCDPISGHTALYWYRQSLGQGLEFLIYFQGNSAPDKSGLPSDRFSAERTGGSVSTLTIQRTQQEDSAVYLCASRRLARSTDTQYFGPGTRLTVL.

This clonotype was found a few times. The chain combines TRBV12-3 or TRBV12-4 with TRBJ2-1, with D unresolved. V shed 1 base and J shed 2 bases, with 6 bases lying between them. The CDR3 has 14 amino acids. The CDR3 coding sequence is TGTGCCAGCAGTTTAGGGACCACCTACAATGAGCAGTTCTTC. It is translated as CASSLGTTYNEQFF.

The genes are TRBV27 and TRBJ2-7, with D tentatively TRBD2 (6 bases). Germline-derived CDR1 and CDR2 are MNHEY and SMNVEV (reference sequence). The CDR3 is 15 residues long. The ends were cut back, 5 bases at V and 3 bases at J, with 17 bases in the middle. CDR3: CASSTRGLALYEQYF. The CDR3 DNA is TGTGCCAGCAGTACGCGAGGGCTAGCGCTCTACGAGCAGTACTTC.

The chain joins TRBV6-8 to TRBJ1-1; D may be TRBD1 (5 bases). This CDR3 is 13 amino acids long. CDR1 and CDR2 (germline): MNHGY, SAAAGT. Between the trimmed V and J ends, which lost 8 bases and 3 bases, there was a span of 13 bases. In nucleotides, the CDR3 is TGTGCCAGCGGCCGACAGTTTTACACTGAAGCTTTCTTT. This gives the protein CASGRQFYTEAFF.

The V and J genes are TRBV5-5 and TRBJ2-7, with a tentative D call TRBD2 (6 bases). Germline V gene data show CDR1 as SGHKS and CDR2 as YYEKEE (reference sequence). Trimming left V 6 bases short and J 3 bases short, with 19 bases between. CDR3 size: 15 residues. CDR3 residues: CASNPTGVGVYEQYF. CDR3 DNA: TGTGCCAGCAACCCCACGGGAGTCGGAGTCTACGAGCAGTACTTC.

This clonotype was counted only a few times. The chain links TRBV20-1 to TRBJ2-1, with 8 bases identical to TRBD2. CDR3 length: 15 amino acids. Per the germline V gene, CDR1 is DFQATT and CDR2 is SNEGSKA (reference sequence). V was pared by 3 bases and J by 9 bases, with 13 bases of the junction left unmatched. CDR3 bases: TGCAGTGCTAGTGAGAGCGGGGGAGAGTATGGTGAGCAGTTCTTC. This gives the protein CSASESGGEYGEQFF.

Here the CDR3 reads CSARISRASSTDTQYF. CDR3 in DNA: TGCAGTGCTAGAATCTCGCGGGCCTCTAGCACAGATACGCAGTATTTT. This chain joins TRBV20-1 and TRBJ2-3, with D perhaps TRBD2 (5 bases). V was shortened by 2 bases and J by 0 bases, with 15 bases between the two germline ends. Germline V CDR1 and CDR2: DFQATT, SNEGSKA (reference sequence). The CDR3 runs 16 residues.

CDR3 protein: CASSPRRSNTGELFF. CDR3 in DNA: TGTGCCAGCAGCCCCCGACGGTCGAACACCGGGGAGCTGTTTTTT. The rearrangement uses TRBV7-6 and TRBJ2-2; D is uncertain. The CDR3 totals 15 residues. Trimming took off 5 bases at V and 0 bases at J, with 10 bases between the two ends. Germline V gene sequence: CDR1 SGHVS, CDR2 FNYEAQ.